The next 26 T cell receptor beta chains were all read from a single sample in a study of blood T cell repertoires in COVID-19. Method: immunoSEQ multiplex PCR; TCRdb's copy keeps in-frame clones and lacks some. The data contain about 160,000 clones, 70% to 90% of them singletons. The sample comprised PBMCs or T cells enriched from blood (not recorded which). These receptors were collected from a woman aged 45-65 years who had recovered from COVID-19.

The chain employs TRBV7-9 and TRBJ1-2; 7 positions match TRBD1. The V gene end was trimmed by 4 bases and the J gene end by 4 bases; junction bases not matched to a gene: 3. The CDR3 length is 13 residues. Germline CDR1 and CDR2: SEHNR and FQNEAQ (reference sequence). The CDR3, as DNA: TGTGCCAGCAGCTACACAGGGGTCTATGGCTACACCTTC. Protein: CASSYTGVYGYTF.

The CDR3 DNA reads TGTGCCAGCAGCTTCAATCTAGGAAACACCATATATTTT. Translated: CASSFNLGNTIYF. The chain carries TRBV7-8 and TRBJ1-3; D gene unclear. The CDR3 length is 13 residues. Trimming took off 3 bases at V and 4 bases at J, with 7 bases between the two ends. Germline loops: CDR1 SGHVS, CDR2 FQNEAQ. The full variable domain, its missing parts supplied by reference TRBV7-8 and TRBJ1-3, is GAGVSQSPRYKVAKRGQDVALRCDPISGHVSLFWYQQALGQGPEFLTYFQNEAQLDKSGLPSDRFFAERPEGSVSTLKIQRTQQEDSAVYLCASSFNLGNTIYFGEGSWLTVV.

The chain joins TRBV12-3 or TRBV12-4 to TRBJ2-1, with 8 bases aligning to TRBD2. This CDR3 is 13 amino acids long. J lost 6 bases, V lost 7 bases, and 5 bases had no gene match. In DNA form, the CDR3 reads TGTGCCAGCATAATAGCGGGGCTCAATGAGCAGTTCTTC. This sequence encodes CASIIAGLNEQFF.

V gene TRBV2 combines with J gene TRBJ2-7, with D unresolved. The CDR3 runs to 11 residues. Germline values: CDR1 SNHLY, CDR2 FYNNEI. Trimming stripped 4 bases from V and 3 bases from J, with 4 bases between. In DNA form, the CDR3 reads TGTGCCAGCAGTGGCTACTACGAGCAGTACGTC. It specifies CASSGYYEQYV.

This clone has a single count. The V gene is TRBV5-1, the J gene TRBJ1-1; possible D gene TRBD1, 5 bases. V gave up 1 base and J gave up 6 bases, with 13 bases separating them. This CDR3 is 14 amino acids long. CDR1 and CDR2 from the germline V gene are SGHRS and YFSETQ. The CDR3 protein is CASSLSQGLAEAFF. CDR3 in DNA: TGCGCCAGCAGCTTGTCTCAGGGCCTGGCTGAAGCTTTCTTT.

This clone was seen a handful of times. The J gene is TRBJ2-3, the V gene TRBV6-2 or TRBV6-3; 9 positions agree with TRBD2. J was trimmed by 2 bases and V by 5 bases; bases with no gene match: 2. This CDR3 has 14 amino acids. From germline, CDR1 is MNHEY and CDR2 SVGEGT. CDR3 in amino acids: CASSRGRDTDTQYF. CDR3 in DNA: TGTGCCAGCAGTCGCGGGAGGGACACAGATACGCAGTATTTT.

The CDR3 region is CASSLQGGYTF. As DNA, the CDR3 is TGTGCCAGCAGCTTACAGGGTGGCTACACCTTC. This sequence joins TRBV7-8 and TRBJ1-2; D is possibly TRBD1 (5 bases). This CDR3 contains 11 residues. CDR1 SGHVS and CDR2 FQNEAQ come from the germline V gene. The germline V and J ends were trimmed by 2 bases and 7 bases, with 5 bases remaining between them.

The chain joins TRBV5-4 to TRBJ2-3; D is ambiguous. Germline CDR1 reads SGHNT; CDR2 reads YYREEE (reference sequence). V was trimmed by 6 bases and J by 3 bases, leaving 14 bases between them. CDR3 length equals 14 residues. For the CDR3, the DNA is TGTGCCAGCACCCCTTGGGCCAAAACAGATACGCAGTATTTT. This sequence encodes CASTPWAKTDTQYF.

The CDR3 nucleotides are TGTGCCAGCAGTTACTCGCGGGGGCCCAAGACCCAGTACTTC. Encoded protein: CASSYSRGPKTQYF. The genes are TRBV6-5 and TRBJ2-5; D might be TRBD2 (7 bases). The V end was cut by 0 bases, the J end by 6 bases, with 11 bases between. In germline, CDR1 is MNHEY, CDR2 SVGAGI. The CDR3 is 14 residues long.

The J gene is TRBJ1-1, the V gene TRBV7-9, with no clear D. The length of the CDR3 is 12 residues. In germline, CDR1 is SEHNR, CDR2 FQNEAQ (reference sequence). V was shortened by 5 bases and J by 4 bases, with 8 bases between the two germline ends. CDR3 loop: CASSSRGTEAFF. The CDR3 DNA is TGTGCCAGCAGCAGCCGTGGCACTGAAGCTTTCTTT.

This chain joins TRBV4-2 and TRBJ2-2, with D possibly TRBD1 on 5 matching bases. The CDR3 extends over 15 amino acids. With 5 bases removed from V and 0 bases from J, the gap between germline ends came to 10 bases. CDR1 and CDR2 from the germline V gene are LGHNA and YNFKEQ. The CDR3 here is CASSGRQTNTGELFF. The DNA for the CDR3 is TGTGCCAGCAGCGGACGACAGACGAACACCGGGGAGCTGTTTTTT.

The chain couples TRBV7-3 to TRBJ1-1; D is unclear. Germline CDR1 is SGHTA and CDR2 is FQGTGA. The V end was cut by 2 bases, the J end by 0 bases, with 4 bases between. This CDR3 contains 13 residues. In DNA form, the CDR3 reads TGTGCCAGCAGCTTACAGATGAACACTGAAGCTTTCTTT. This sequence encodes CASSLQMNTEAFF. The full variable domain, its missing parts supplied by reference TRBV7-3 and TRBJ1-1, is GAGVSQTPSNKVTEKGKYVELRCDPISGHTALYWYRQSLGQGPEFLIYFQGTGAADDSGLPNDRFFAVRPEGSVSTLKIQRTERGDSAVYLCASSLQMNTEAFFGQGTRLTVV.

The rearrangement uses TRBV6-4 and TRBJ2-1; D remains unclear. This CDR3 is 13 amino acids long. Trimming pared 6 bases from V and 6 bases from J, leaving 12 bases between. Germline V gives CDR1 MRHNA, CDR2 SNTAGT. The CDR3, as DNA: TGTGCCAGCAGCCTTCGGGTCGGCAATGAGCAGTTCTTC. Translating gives CASSLRVGNEQFF.

In the case of this clone: The junction departs from the called germline gene at one end, perhaps through a read error. This chain uses TRBV7-9 with TRBJ1-6; the match to TRBD1 covers 7 bases. CDR3 length equals 13 residues. The V gene's germline CDR1 is SEHNR and CDR2 FQNEAQ (reference sequence). CDR3 region: CASSSNTRDSPNF. The CDR3 DNA follows: TGTGCCAGCAGCTCAAATACCCGGGACAGCCCTAATTTT. The whole variable domain, remainder taken from reference TRBV7-9 and TRBJ1-6, is DTGVSQNPRHKITKRGQNVTFRCDPISEHNRLYWYRQTLGQGPEFLTYFQNEAQLEKSRLLSDRFSAERPKGSFSTLEIQRTEQGDSAMYLCASSSNTRDSPNFGNGTRLTVT.

The chain joins TRBV19 to TRBJ1-2; 8 nucleotides agree with TRBD1. This CDR3 spans 14 amino acids. Trimming cost V 4 bases and J 3 bases; bases outside gene matches: 4. The germline V gene encodes CDR1 LNHDA and CDR2 SQIVND (reference sequence). The CDR3 region is CASSRTGTDYGYTF. The CDR3 nucleotides are TGTGCCAGTAGTAGGACAGGGACCGACTATGGCTACACCTTC.

The rearrangement links TRBV18 to TRBJ1-1; 9 bases are shared with TRBD1. Unmatched junction bases numbered 5, after V lost 2 bases and J lost 4 bases. The germline V gene has CDR1 KGHSH and CDR2 LQKENI. The CDR3 is 15 residues long. The CDR3 bases are TGTGCCAGCTCACCAGGGGACAGGGTGGGCACTGAAGCTTTCTTT. Translating it yields CASSPGDRVGTEAFF.

CDR3: CASSLQATLNTEAFF. The CDR3 DNA reads as TGTGCCAGCAGCTTACAGGCAACCTTGAACACTGAAGCTTTCTTT. This sequence joins TRBV11-3 and TRBJ1-1, with D uncertain. Trimming cost V 2 bases and J 0 bases, with 10 bases left between them. CDR3 length equals 15 residues. Germline V lookup: CDR1 SGHNT, CDR2 YENEEA. Full variable domain (outside the CDR3, taken from reference TRBV11-3 and TRBJ1-1): EAGVVQSPRYKIIEKKQPVAFWCNPISGHNTLYWYLQNLGQGPELLIRYENEEAVDDSQLPKDRFSAERLKGVDSTLKIQPAELGDSAVYLCASSLQATLNTEAFFGQGTRLTVV.

This clone showed up just a few times. The chain combines TRBV6-5 with TRBJ1-2; TRBD1 might be the D (6 bases). This CDR3 is 14 amino acids long. Germline loops: CDR1 MNHEY, CDR2 SVGAGI. The ends were cut back, 2 bases at V and 6 bases at J, with 13 bases in the middle. As DNA, the CDR3 is TGTGCCAGCAGTTACGATGACAGGTTGGATGGCTACACCTTC. Its protein product is CASSYDDRLDGYTF.

This clone came up once. The chain employs TRBV30 and TRBJ1-2; a weak D match, TRBD1 (6 bases). The ends were cut back, 1 base at V and 7 bases at J, with 19 bases in the middle. The CDR3 spans 15 residues. Germline-derived CDR1 and CDR2 are GTSNPN and SVGIG (reference sequence). In DNA form, the CDR3 reads TGTGCCTGGAGTGGGGAGGGGGTAAAAGGAGGTGGCTACACCTTC. Translating gives CAWSGEGVKGGGYTF.

CDR3 amino acids: CSVTVTAGEKLFF. The CDR3, as DNA: TGCAGCGTGACTGTGACGGCAGGGGAAAAACTGTTTTTT. The chain is built from TRBV29-1 and TRBJ1-4; a weak D match, TRBD1 (5 bases). V was cut by 6 bases and J by 8 bases, with 16 bases left in between. The CDR3 is made up of 13 amino acids. Per the germline V gene, CDR1 is SQVTM and CDR2 is ANQGSEA.

The chain couples TRBV3-1 (or the pseudogene TRBV3-2) to TRBJ2-1; 8 bases align to TRBD2. The V gene end was trimmed by 2 bases and the J gene end by 8 bases; junction bases not matched to a gene: 5. The germline CDR1 and CDR2 sequences are LGHDT and YNNKEL (reference sequence). The CDR3 has 14 residues. The chain's CDR3 is CASSQIGLAYEQFF. CDR3 nucleotides: TGTGCCAGCAGCCAAATAGGACTAGCATATGAGCAGTTCTTC.

This clone was counted only a few times. The gene calls are TRBV7-9 and TRBJ1-1, with 8 positions matching TRBD1. This CDR3 has 19 amino acids. V shed 1 base and J 1 base; nucleotides not matched to a gene: 14. Germline CDR1 is SEHNR and CDR2 is FQNEAQ (reference sequence). The CDR3 DNA reads TGTGCCAGCAGCTTAGTAGATATCCGGGACAGGTTTCGGAACACTGAAGCTTTCTTT. Its translation: CASSLVDIRDRFRNTEAFF. Filled out from reference TRBV7-9 and TRBJ1-1, the complete variable domain reads DTGVSQNPRHKITKRGQNVTFRCDPISEHNRLYWYRQTLGQGPEFLTYFQNEAQLEKSRLLSDRFSAERPKGSFSTLEIQRTEQGDSAMYLCASSLVDIRDRFRNTEAFFGQGTRLTVV.

The chain uses TRBV9 and TRBJ1-2; no clear D. CDR3 length: 12 residues. Germline CDR1 is SGDLS and CDR2 is YYNGEE. V lost 7 bases and J 4 bases, leaving 11 bases between the germline ends. As DNA, the CDR3 is TGTGCCAGCGTGTCCCAATTCTATGGCTACACCTTC. Amino acid sequence: CASVSQFYGYTF.

This clone occurred a few times. This chain links TRBV10-1 with TRBJ1-1; TRBD1 is a possible D gene (5 bases). Germline V gene lookup returns CDR1 WNHNN and CDR2 SYGVQD (reference sequence). V lost 5 bases, J lost 5 bases, and 12 bases lay in between. The CDR3 length is 13 residues. The CDR3 region is CASSPDQGTEAFF. The DNA for the CDR3 is TGCGCCAGCAGTCCCGACCAGGGAACTGAAGCTTTCTTT.

The chain links TRBV3-1 (or the pseudogene TRBV3-2) to TRBJ2-5; possible D gene TRBD2, 5 bases. V shed 3 bases and J shed 3 bases, with 20 bases lying between them. The CDR3 is 17 residues long. Germline V gives CDR1 LGHDT, CDR2 YNNKEL (reference sequence). DNA for the CDR3: TGTGCCAGCAGCCACCTGGAAGTACTAGGCTGGAAAGAGACCCAGTACTTC. Translating gives CASSHLEVLGWKETQYF.

This clone was seen just once. The chain combines TRBV11-3 with TRBJ1-1; tentative D call: TRBD1 (6 bases). The CDR3 length is 18 residues. Trimming stripped 4 bases from V and 1 base from J, with 22 bases between. CDR1 and CDR2 from the germline V gene are SGHNT and YENEEA. The DNA of the CDR3 is TGTGCCAGCAGCTCCAAGCGGGGTGCCGGGGGCTGGAACACTGAAGCTTTCTTT. Translated, it gives CASSSKRGAGGWNTEAFF.